This T cell receptor (beta chain) was sequenced for a study of graft-versus-host responses after intestinal transplantation. Remarks on this clone: Its antigen is currently unknown.

V shed 4 bases and J 7 bases; nucleotides not matched to a gene: 5. The CDR3 spans 14 residues. The germline gives CDR1 ENHRY, CDR2 SYGVKD. Generated by immunoSEQ multiplex PCR, the TCRdb table keeps only in-frame clones and is missing some. Among roughly 89,000 clones listed, 90% to 95% were seen once. The chain is built from TRBV10-3 and TRBJ2-7, with 12 nucleotides matching TRBD1. The sequence was obtained from a human donor who received an intestinal transplant. The input for sequencing was unstimulated CD4+ T cells sorted from spleen or lymph node cells, taken before intestinal transplant. The CDR3 sequence is CAISAGQGALEQYF. CDR3 bases: TGTGCCATCAGTGCGGGACAGGGGGCTCTTGAGCAGTACTTC.